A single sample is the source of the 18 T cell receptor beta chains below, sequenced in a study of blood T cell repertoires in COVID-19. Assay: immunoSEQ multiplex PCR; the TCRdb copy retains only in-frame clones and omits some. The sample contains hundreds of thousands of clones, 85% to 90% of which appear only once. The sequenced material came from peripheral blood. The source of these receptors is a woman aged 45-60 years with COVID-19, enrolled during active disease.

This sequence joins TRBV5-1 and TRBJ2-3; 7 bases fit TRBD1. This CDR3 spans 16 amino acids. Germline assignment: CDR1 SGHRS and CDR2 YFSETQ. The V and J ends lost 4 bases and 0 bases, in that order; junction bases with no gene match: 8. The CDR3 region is CASSPTTGSSTDTQYF. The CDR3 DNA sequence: TGCGCCAGCAGCCCGACGACAGGGTCTAGCACAGATACGCAGTATTTT.

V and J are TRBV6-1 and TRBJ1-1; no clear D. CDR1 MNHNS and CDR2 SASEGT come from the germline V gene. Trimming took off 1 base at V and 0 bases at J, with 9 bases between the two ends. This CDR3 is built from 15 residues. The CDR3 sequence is CASSEEPDLNTEAFF. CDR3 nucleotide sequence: TGTGCCAGCAGTGAAGAACCAGACTTGAACACTGAAGCTTTCTTT.

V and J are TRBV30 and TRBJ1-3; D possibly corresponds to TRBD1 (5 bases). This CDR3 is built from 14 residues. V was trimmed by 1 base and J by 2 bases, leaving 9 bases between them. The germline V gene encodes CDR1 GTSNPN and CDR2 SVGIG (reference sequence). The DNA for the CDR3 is TGTGCCTGGAGTGGGACAAGGGCTGGAAACACCATATATTTT. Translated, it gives CAWSGTRAGNTIYF.

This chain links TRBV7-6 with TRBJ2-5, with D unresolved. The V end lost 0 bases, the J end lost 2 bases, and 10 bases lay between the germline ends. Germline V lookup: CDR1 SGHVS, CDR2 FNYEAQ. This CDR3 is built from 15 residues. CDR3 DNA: TGTGCCAGCAGCTTAGCGAGCACGGTACAAGAGACCCAGTACTTC. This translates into CASSLASTVQETQYF.

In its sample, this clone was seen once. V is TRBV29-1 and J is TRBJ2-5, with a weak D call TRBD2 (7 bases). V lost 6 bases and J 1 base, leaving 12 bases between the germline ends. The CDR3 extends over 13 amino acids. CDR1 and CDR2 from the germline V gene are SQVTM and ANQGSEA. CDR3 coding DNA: TGCAGCGTCAAGGGGGGGGGCCAAGAGACCCAGTACTTC. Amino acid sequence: CSVKGGGQETQYF.

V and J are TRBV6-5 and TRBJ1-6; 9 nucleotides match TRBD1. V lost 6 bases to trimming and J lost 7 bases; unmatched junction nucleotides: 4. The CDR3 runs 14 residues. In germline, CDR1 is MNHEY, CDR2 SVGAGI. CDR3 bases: TGTGCCAGCAGCCGGGACAGGGACAATTCACCCCTCCACTTT. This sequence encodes CASSRDRDNSPLHF.

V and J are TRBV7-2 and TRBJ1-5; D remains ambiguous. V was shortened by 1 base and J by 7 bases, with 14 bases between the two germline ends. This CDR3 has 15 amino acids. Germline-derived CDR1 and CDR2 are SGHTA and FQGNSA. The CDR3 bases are TGTGCCAGCAGCTTAGTGGCGGCGTCCGAGCAGCCCCAGCATTTT. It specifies CASSLVAASEQPQHF.

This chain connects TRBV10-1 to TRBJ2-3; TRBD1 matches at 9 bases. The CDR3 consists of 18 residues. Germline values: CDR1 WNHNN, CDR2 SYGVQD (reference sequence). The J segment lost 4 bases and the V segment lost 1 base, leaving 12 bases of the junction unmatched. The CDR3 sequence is CASSELGQGFKIADTQYF. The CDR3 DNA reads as TGCGCCAGCAGTGAGTTGGGACAGGGATTTAAGATTGCAGATACGCAGTATTTT.

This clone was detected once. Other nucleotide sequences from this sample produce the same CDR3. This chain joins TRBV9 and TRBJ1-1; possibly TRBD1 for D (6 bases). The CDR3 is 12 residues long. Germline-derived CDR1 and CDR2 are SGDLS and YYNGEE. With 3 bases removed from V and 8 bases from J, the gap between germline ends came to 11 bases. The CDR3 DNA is TGTGCCAGCAGCGCGGGGGGGACAGAAGCTTTCTTT. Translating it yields CASSAGGTEAFF. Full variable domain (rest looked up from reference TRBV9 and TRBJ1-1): DSGVTQTPKHLITATGQRVTLRCSPRSGDLSVYWYQQSLDQGLQFLIQYYNGEERAKGNILERFSAQQFPDLHSELNLSSLELGDSALYFCASSAGGTEAFFGQGTRLTVV.

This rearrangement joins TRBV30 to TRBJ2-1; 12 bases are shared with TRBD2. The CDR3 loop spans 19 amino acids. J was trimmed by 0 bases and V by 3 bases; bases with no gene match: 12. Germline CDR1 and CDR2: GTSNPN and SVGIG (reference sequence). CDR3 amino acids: CAWRSLAGGSTPSYNEQFF. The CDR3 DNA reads TGTGCCTGGAGATCCCTAGCGGGGGGGTCAACGCCCTCCTACAATGAGCAGTTCTTC.

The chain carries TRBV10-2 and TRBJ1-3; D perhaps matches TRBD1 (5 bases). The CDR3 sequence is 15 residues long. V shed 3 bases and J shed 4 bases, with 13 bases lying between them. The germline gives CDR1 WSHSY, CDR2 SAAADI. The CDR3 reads CASSEMAGIGNTIYF. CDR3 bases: TGCGCCAGCAGTGAAATGGCAGGGATAGGAAACACCATATATTTT.

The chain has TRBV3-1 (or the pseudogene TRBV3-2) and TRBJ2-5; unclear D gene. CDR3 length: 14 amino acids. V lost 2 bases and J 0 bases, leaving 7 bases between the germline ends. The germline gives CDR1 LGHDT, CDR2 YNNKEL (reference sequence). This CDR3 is CASSQRLHQETQYF. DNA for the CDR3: TGTGCCAGCAGCCAACGACTTCACCAAGAGACCCAGTACTTC.

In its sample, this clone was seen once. The CDR3 sequence: CAWSRDRVFYGYTF. As DNA, the CDR3 is TGTGCCTGGAGTCGGGACAGGGTTTTCTATGGCTACACCTTC. This chain connects TRBV30 to TRBJ1-2; the match to TRBD1 covers 9 bases. The V and J ends lost 2 bases and 4 bases, in that order; junction bases with no gene match: 5. Germline lookup yields CDR1 GTSNPN and CDR2 SVGIG (reference sequence). The CDR3 has 14 residues.

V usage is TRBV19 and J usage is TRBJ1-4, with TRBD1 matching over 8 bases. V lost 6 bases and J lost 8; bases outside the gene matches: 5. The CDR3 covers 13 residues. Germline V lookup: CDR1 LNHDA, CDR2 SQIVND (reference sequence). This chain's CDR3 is CASRGQGEEKLFF. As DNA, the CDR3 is TGTGCCAGTAGAGGACAGGGCGAAGAAAAACTGTTTTTT.

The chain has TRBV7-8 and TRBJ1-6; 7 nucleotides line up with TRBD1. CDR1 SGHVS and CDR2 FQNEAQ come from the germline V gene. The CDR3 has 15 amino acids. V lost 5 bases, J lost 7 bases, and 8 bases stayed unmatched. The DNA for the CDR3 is TGTGCCAGCAGCCGAGGGGGACAGCGGAATTCACCCCTCCACTTT. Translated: CASSRGGQRNSPLHF.

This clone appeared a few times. This CDR3 is CASSRMTGVREQYF. The CDR3 DNA is TGTGCCAGCAGCCGCATGACAGGGGTGCGGGAGCAGTACTTC. The rearrangement joins TRBV5-6 to TRBJ2-7; 8 bases are a match to TRBD1. CDR1 is SGHDT and CDR2 is YYEEEE in the germline V gene. J lost 7 bases, V lost 4 bases, and 10 bases had no gene match. The CDR3 runs 14 residues.

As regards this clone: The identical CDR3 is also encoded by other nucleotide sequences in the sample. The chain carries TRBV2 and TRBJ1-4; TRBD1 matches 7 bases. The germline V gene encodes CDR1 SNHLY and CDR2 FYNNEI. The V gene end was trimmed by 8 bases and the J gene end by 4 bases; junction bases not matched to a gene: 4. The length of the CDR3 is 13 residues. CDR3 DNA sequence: TGTGCCAGCCATAGGGGGCTTAATGAAAAACTGTTTTTT. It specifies CASHRGLNEKLFF. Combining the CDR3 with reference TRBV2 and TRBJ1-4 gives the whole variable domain EPEVTQTPSHQVTQMGQEVILRCVPISNHLYFYWYRQILGQKVEFLVSFYNNEISEKSEIFDDQFSVERPDGSNFTLKIRSTKLEDSAMYFCASHRGLNEKLFFGSGTQLSVL.

The CDR3: CASSPETGYSPLHF. The CDR3 coding sequence is TGTGCCAGCAGCCCAGAAACGGGTTATTCACCCCTCCACTTT. This chain joins TRBV5-4 and TRBJ1-6; D is unclear. Germline CDR1 is SGHNT and CDR2 is YYREEE (reference sequence). The CDR3 is 14 amino acids. The V gene lost 4 bases and the J gene lost 8 bases, with 13 bases spanning the gap.